These T cell receptor beta chains were read from a single sample in a study of radiotherapy plus CTLA-4 blockade in lung cancer. The repertoire was sequenced with immunoSEQ multiplex PCR; TCRdb's copy has only in-frame clones and lacks some. The table shows fewer than 35,000 clones, with under 85% occurring only once. Sequencing was performed on peripheral blood, taken from a patient treated with radiotherapy plus ipilimumab. These TCRs come from a human donor with non-small cell lung cancer that progressed on radiotherapy plus ipilimumab. CDR3s include the opening cysteine and the closing phenylalanine or tryptophan. The order of the fields is D gene, clone size, J gene, V gene, CDR3 protein, CDR3 DNA. A D gene is named only where the DNA matches it firmly. Size tells how often a clone was seen (once, few, many) or the class of an expanded clone, and some rows leave it out.

D: TRBD1; size: few; J: TRBJ1-4; V: TRBV4-3; CDR3: CASSQGTGVELFF; DNA: TGCGCCAGCAGCCAAGGGACAGGGGTCGAACTGTTTTTT
D: NA; size: NA; J: TRBJ2-3; V: TRBV9; CDR3: CASSVSPLPTDTQYF; DNA: TGTGCCAGCAGCGTAAGTCCCCTTCCCACAGATACGCAGTATTTT
D: NA; size: NA; J: TRBJ2-5; V: TRBV18; CDR3: CASSPPRLVSQETQYF; DNA: TGTGCCAGCTCACCACCGCGGCTGGTATCGCAAGAGACCCAGTACTTC
D: NA; size: NA; J: TRBJ2-2; V: TRBV29-1; CDR3: CSVEDPRTASYGELFF; DNA: TGCAGCGTTGAAGATCCCCGGACAGCTTCGTACGGGGAGCTGTTTTTT
D: TRBD1; size: NA; J: TRBJ2-4; V: TRBV15; CDR3: CATSGDRVTKNIQYF; DNA: TGTGCCACCAGCGGAGACAGGGTAACCAAAAACATTCAGTACTTC
D: NA; size: NA; J: TRBJ1-1; V: TRBV7-9; CDR3: CASSVGAVNTEAFF; DNA: TGTGCCAGCAGCGTGGGGGCAGTGAACACTGAAGCTTTCTTT
D: TRBD2; size: NA; J: TRBJ2-1; V: TRBV2; CDR3: CASSEAAYGGRIYNEQFF; DNA: TGTGCCAGCAGTGAAGCGGCATATGGCGGGAGGATATACAATGAGCAGTTCTTC
D: TRBD1; size: NA; J: TRBJ2-7; V: TRBV5-1; CDR3: CASSLVGTGGEQYF; DNA: TGCGCCAGCAGCTTGGTCGGGACAGGGGGCGAGCAGTACTTC
D: TRBD1; size: NA; J: TRBJ1-1; V: TRBV5-1; CDR3: CASSLEGQGARGTEAFF; DNA: TGCGCCAGCAGCTTGGAGGGACAGGGGGCGCGTGGCACTGAAGCTTTCTTT
D: TRBD2; size: NA; J: TRBJ2-7; V: TRBV7-8; CDR3: CASSPRTSGSYEQYF; DNA: TGTGCCAGCAGCCCCCGGACTAGCGGGTCCTACGAGCAGTACTTC
D: TRBD2; size: medium-sized; J: TRBJ2-2; V: TRBV27; CDR3: CASSLSRERGNTGELFF; DNA: TGTGCCAGCAGTTTATCGAGGGAGCGGGGGAACACCGGGGAGCTGTTTTTT
D: NA; size: NA; J: TRBJ2-5; V: TRBV10-1; CDR3: CASSEGTGTETQYF; DNA: TGCGCCAGCAGTGAGGGGACGGGAACGGAGACCCAGTACTTC
D: TRBD1; size: NA; J: TRBJ1-2; V: TRBV5-6; CDR3: CASSLETGWGYTF; DNA: TGTGCCAGCAGCTTGGAGACAGGGTGGGGCTACACCTTC
D: NA; size: NA; J: TRBJ2-3; V: TRBV28; CDR3: CASSLIGGGNSDTQYF; DNA: TGTGCCAGCAGTTTGATCGGTGGCGGGAACTCAGATACGCAGTATTTT
D: NA; size: NA; J: TRBJ1-1; V: TRBV7-9; CDR3: CASSSRDRRRTEAFF; DNA: TGTGCCAGCAGCTCCCGGGATCGTAGAAGGACTGAAGCTTTCTTT
D: TRBD2; size: NA; J: TRBJ2-3; V: TRBV10-3; CDR3: CAISTRAGGLGDTQYF; DNA: TGTGCCATCAGTACCAGAGCGGGAGGGCTAGGAGATACGCAGTATTTT
D: NA; size: NA; J: TRBJ2-2; V: TRBV11-2; CDR3: CASSLFRDTGELFF; DNA: TGTGCCAGCAGCCTTTTCAGGGACACCGGGGAGCTGTTTTTT
D: NA; size: few; J: TRBJ2-7; V: TRBV5-1; CDR3: CASSLTGTAYEQYF; DNA: TGCGCCAGCAGCTTAACAGGGACCGCCTACGAGCAGTACTTC
D: NA; size: few; J: TRBJ2-7; V: TRBV5-8; CDR3: CASSLVYEQYF; DNA: TGTGCCAGCAGCTTGGTGTACGAGCAGTACTTC
D: NA; size: NA; J: TRBJ1-5; V: TRBV27; CDR3: CASSLYSGSNQPQHF; DNA: TGTGCCAGCAGTTTATACTCAGGTAGCAATCAGCCCCAGCATTTT
D: NA; size: NA; J: TRBJ2-5; V: TRBV6-5; CDR3: CASSLTNPAETQYF; DNA: TGTGCCAGCAGTCTCACAAATCCCGCGGAGACCCAGTACTTC
D: NA; size: once; J: TRBJ2-1; V: TRBV28; CDR3: CASSSTGNEQFF; DNA: TGTGCCAGCAGTTCCACAGGGAATGAGCAGTTCTTC
D: TRBD1; size: NA; J: TRBJ1-1; V: TRBV14; CDR3: CASSYRGGQGGTEAFF; DNA: TGTGCCAGCAGCTACCGAGGGGGACAGGGTGGCACTGAAGCTTTCTTT
D: NA; size: few; J: TRBJ1-1; V: TRBV7-8; CDR3: CASSSGHLLYMNTEAFF; DNA: TGTGCCAGCAGCTCCGGACACCTCCTTTACATGAACACTGAAGCTTTCTTT
D: NA; size: NA; J: TRBJ2-5; V: TRBV5-1; CDR3: CASSSAPRTETQYF; DNA: TGCGCCAGCAGCTCTGCCCCAAGAACGGAGACCCAGTACTTC
D: TRBD1; size: NA; J: TRBJ1-1; V: TRBV5-6; CDR3: CASSLGNRGLNTEAFF; DNA: TGTGCCAGCAGCTTAGGAAACAGGGGGTTGAACACTGAAGCTTTCTTT
D: NA; size: NA; J: TRBJ1-2; V: TRBV28; CDR3: CASNEDSFFYGYTF; DNA: TGTGCCAGCAACGAGGACAGCTTTTTCTATGGCTACACCTTC
D: NA; size: once; J: TRBJ1-2; V: TRBV15; CDR3: CATSESSGLGNYGYTF; DNA: TGTGCCACCAGCGAAAGCTCAGGTCTCGGGAACTATGGCTACACCTTC
D: NA; size: NA; J: TRBJ1-1; V: TRBV6-5; CDR3: CASSYREGDTEAFF; DNA: TGTGCCAGCAGTTACCGGGAGGGGGACACTGAAGCTTTCTTT
D: NA; size: NA; J: TRBJ1-2; V: TRBV16; CDR3: CASSPSPLGGYTF; DNA: TGTGCCAGCAGCCCCTCCCCCTTGGGCGGCTACACCTTC
D: TRBD2; size: NA; J: TRBJ2-3; V: TRBV11-2; CDR3: CASSLAGGVTDTQYF; DNA: TGTGCCAGCAGCTTAGCGGGGGGGGTCACAGATACGCAGTATTTT
D: TRBD2; size: few; J: TRBJ2-2; V: TRBV7-8; CDR3: CASTREAGEATGELFF; DNA: TGTGCCAGCACCAGGGAAGCGGGAGAAGCCACCGGGGAGCTGTTTTTT
D: TRBD1; size: NA; J: TRBJ1-4; V: TRBV15; CDR3: CATSATPGQGLINEKLFF; DNA: TGTGCCACCAGCGCGACACCGGGACAGGGGCTTATAAATGAAAAACTGTTTTTT
D: NA; size: NA; J: TRBJ1-1; V: TRBV18; CDR3: CASSPFQGREAFF; DNA: TGTGCCAGCTCACCATTTCAGGGGCGTGAAGCTTTCTTT
D: TRBD1; size: NA; J: TRBJ2-1; V: TRBV7-8; CDR3: CASSSAGTVSPYNEQFF; DNA: TGTGCCAGCAGCTCCGCCGGGACAGTCTCTCCCTACAATGAGCAGTTCTTC
D: NA; size: NA; J: TRBJ2-5; V: TRBV27; CDR3: CASSPRQVVETQYF; DNA: TGTGCCAGCAGTCCGCGACAGGTGGTCGAGACCCAGTACTTC
D: TRBD1; size: NA; J: TRBJ2-2; V: TRBV19; CDR3: CANRWTGVVGELFF; DNA: TGTGCCAATAGGTGGACAGGGGTGGTCGGGGAGCTGTTTTTT
D: TRBD1; size: few; J: TRBJ1-2; V: TRBV10-3; CDR3: CAISAYTEGARHGYTF; DNA: TGTGCCATCAGTGCCTATACGGAGGGGGCGAGGCATGGCTACACCTTC
D: NA; size: few; J: TRBJ2-7; V: TRBV14; CDR3: CASSQDYVEASSYEQYF; DNA: TGTGCCAGCAGCCAAGATTATGTGGAGGCAAGCTCCTACGAGCAGTACTTC
D: TRBD1; size: NA; J: TRBJ1-6; V: TRBV27; CDR3: CASSYLPPGGSGSPLHF; DNA: TGTGCCAGCAGTTACCTCCCCCCAGGGGGCTCGGGGTCACCCCTCCACTTT
D: NA; size: once; J: TRBJ1-1; V: TRBV5-5; CDR3: CASSLGRNTEAFF; DNA: TGTGCCAGCAGCTTGGGCAGGAACACTGAAGCTTTCTTT
D: NA; size: NA; J: TRBJ2-1; V: TRBV28; CDR3: CASSLPSKTRYNEQFF; DNA: TGTGCCAGCAGTTTACCGTCTAAAACTAGGTACAATGAGCAGTTCTTC
D: NA; size: NA; J: TRBJ1-1; V: TRBV10-3; CDR3: CAIQTGLNTEAFF; DNA: TGTGCCATCCAAACAGGGCTGAACACTGAAGCTTTCTTT
D: NA; size: few; J: TRBJ1-4; V: TRBV28; CDR3: CASSSHGGEKLFF; DNA: TGTGCCAGCAGTTCCCACGGTGGTGAAAAACTGTTTTTT
D: NA; size: NA; J: TRBJ2-3; V: TRBV28; CDR3: CASSWGGVSTDTQYF; DNA: TGTGCCAGCAGTTGGGGTGGGGTTAGCACAGATACGCAGTATTTT
D: NA; size: NA; J: TRBJ2-3; V: TRBV6-4; CDR3: CASRRGGLNTDTQYF; DNA: TGTGCCAGCAGGAGGGGGGGGCTCAACACAGATACGCAGTATTTT
D: TRBD2; size: NA; J: TRBJ2-1; V: TRBV7-3; CDR3: CASSLGTSGIPGAHNEQFF; DNA: TGTGCCAGCAGCTTAGGGACTAGCGGGATCCCAGGAGCCCACAATGAGCAGTTCTTC
D: NA; size: few; J: TRBJ2-7; V: TRBV14; CDR3: CASSQDRGYEQYF; DNA: TGTGCCAGCAGCCAAGACAGGGGCTACGAGCAGTACTTC
D: NA; size: few; J: TRBJ2-4; V: TRBV21-1; CDR3: CASNGQGLNIQYF; DNA: TGTGCCAGCAACGGACAGGGCTTGAACATTCAGTACTTC
D: TRBD1; size: NA; J: TRBJ1-2; V: TRBV7-8; CDR3: CASFPFMAGDRGLSSGYTF; DNA: TGTGCCAGCTTCCCCTTTATGGCGGGGGACAGGGGGCTTTCGTCTGGCTACACCTTC
D: NA; size: once; J: TRBJ1-2; V: TRBV2; CDR3: CASRDGSDPLYGYTF; DNA: TGTGCCAGCAGGGACGGGAGCGACCCACTCTATGGCTACACCTTC
D: NA; size: few; J: TRBJ2-2; V: TRBV11-2; CDR3: CASSVGWGPGELFF; DNA: TGTGCCAGCAGCGTCGGGTGGGGGCCCGGGGAGCTGTTTTTT
D: TRBD1; size: NA; J: TRBJ1-2; V: TRBV2; CDR3: CASRRDRNYGYTF; DNA: TGTGCCAGCAGACGGGACAGGAACTATGGCTACACCTTC
D: NA; size: NA; J: TRBJ2-7; V: TRBV9; CDR3: CASSVTVGEAGSYEQYF; DNA: TGTGCCAGCAGCGTGACCGTGGGGGAAGCGGGTTCCTACGAGCAGTACTTC
D: NA; size: once; J: TRBJ2-7; V: TRBV27; CDR3: CASRPGRDGYEQYF; DNA: TGTGCCAGCAGACCCGGCCGGGATGGATACGAGCAGTACTTC